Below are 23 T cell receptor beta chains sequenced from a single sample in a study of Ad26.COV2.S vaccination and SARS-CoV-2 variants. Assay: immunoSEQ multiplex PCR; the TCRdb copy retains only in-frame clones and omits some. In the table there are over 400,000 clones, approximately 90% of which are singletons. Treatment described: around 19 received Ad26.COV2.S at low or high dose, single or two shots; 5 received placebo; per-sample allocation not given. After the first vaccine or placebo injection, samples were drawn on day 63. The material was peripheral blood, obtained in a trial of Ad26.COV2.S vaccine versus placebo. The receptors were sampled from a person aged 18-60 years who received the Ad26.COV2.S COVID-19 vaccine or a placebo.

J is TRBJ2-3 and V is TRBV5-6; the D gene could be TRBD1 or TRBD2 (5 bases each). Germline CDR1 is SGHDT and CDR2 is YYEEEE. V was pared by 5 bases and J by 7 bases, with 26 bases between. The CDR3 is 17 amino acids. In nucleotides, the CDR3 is TGTGCCAGCAGTTCTGGCCGTTTTCTTTACTGGGGGAATACGCAGTATTTT. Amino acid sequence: CASSSGRFLYWGNTQYF.

The CDR3, as DNA: TGTGCCACCAGCAGAGCTGGGGGGGCCTCTGGGGCCAACGTCCTGACTTTC. This encodes CATSRAGGASGANVLTF. V usage is TRBV15 and J usage is TRBJ2-6; tentatively, D is TRBD2 (7 bases). Germline V gene lookup returns CDR1 LNHNV and CDR2 YYDKDF (reference sequence). Trimming shortened V by 1 base and J by 0 bases, and 10 bases separated the two germline ends. This CDR3 has 17 amino acids.

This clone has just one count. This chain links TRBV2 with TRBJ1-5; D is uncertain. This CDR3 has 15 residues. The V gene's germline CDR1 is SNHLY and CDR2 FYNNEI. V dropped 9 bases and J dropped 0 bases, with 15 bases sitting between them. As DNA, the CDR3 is TGTGCCAGTTCCACGAGCCCGTATAGCAATCAGCCCCAGCATTTT. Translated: CASSTSPYSNQPQHF.

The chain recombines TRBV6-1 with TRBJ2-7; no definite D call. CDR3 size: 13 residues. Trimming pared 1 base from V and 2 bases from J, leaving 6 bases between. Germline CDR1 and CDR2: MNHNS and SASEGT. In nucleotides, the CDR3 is TGTGCCAGCAGTGAAGGCGAGACCTACGAGCAGTACTTC. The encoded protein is CASSEGETYEQYF.

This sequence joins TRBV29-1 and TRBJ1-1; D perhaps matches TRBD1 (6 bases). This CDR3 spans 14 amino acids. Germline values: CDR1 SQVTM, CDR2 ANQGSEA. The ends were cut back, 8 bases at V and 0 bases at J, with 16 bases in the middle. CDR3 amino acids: CSPWTELLNTEAFF. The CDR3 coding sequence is TGCAGCCCCTGGACAGAGCTCTTGAACACTGAAGCTTTCTTT.

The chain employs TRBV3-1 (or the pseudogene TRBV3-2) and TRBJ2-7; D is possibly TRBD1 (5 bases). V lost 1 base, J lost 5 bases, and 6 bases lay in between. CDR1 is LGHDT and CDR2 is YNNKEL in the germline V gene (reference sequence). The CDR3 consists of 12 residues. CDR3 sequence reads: CASSQGGHEQYF. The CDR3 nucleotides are TGTGCCAGCAGCCAAGGGGGCCACGAGCAGTACTTC.

The CDR3 DNA follows: TGTGCCAGCAGCCATCGGACGGACTACACAGATACGCAGTATTTT. This codes for CASSHRTDYTDTQYF. The chain carries TRBV7-2 and TRBJ2-3; D might be TRBD2 (6 bases). The CDR3 extends over 15 amino acids. CDR1 is SGHTA and CDR2 is FQGNSA in the germline V gene. V lost 5 bases and J lost 2, with 14 bases in between.

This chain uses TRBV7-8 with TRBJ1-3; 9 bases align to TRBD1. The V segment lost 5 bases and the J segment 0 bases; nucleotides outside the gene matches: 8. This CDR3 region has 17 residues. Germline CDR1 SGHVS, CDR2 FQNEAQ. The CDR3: CASSQLGQGLSGNTIYF. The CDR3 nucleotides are TGTGCCAGCAGCCAGCTGGGACAGGGCCTCTCTGGAAACACCATATATTTT.

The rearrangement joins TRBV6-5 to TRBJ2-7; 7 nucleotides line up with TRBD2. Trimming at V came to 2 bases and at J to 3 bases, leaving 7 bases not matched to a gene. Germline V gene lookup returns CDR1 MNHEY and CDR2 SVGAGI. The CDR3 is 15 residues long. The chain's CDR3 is CASSYGIAGGYEQYF. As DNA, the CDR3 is TGTGCCAGCAGTTACGGAATAGCGGGTGGCTACGAGCAGTACTTC.

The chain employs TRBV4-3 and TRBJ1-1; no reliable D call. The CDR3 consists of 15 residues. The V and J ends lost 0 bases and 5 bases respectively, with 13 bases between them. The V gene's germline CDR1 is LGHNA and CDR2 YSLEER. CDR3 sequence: CASSQDKAPWTEAFF. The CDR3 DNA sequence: TGCGCCAGCAGCCAAGATAAGGCGCCGTGGACTGAAGCTTTCTTT.

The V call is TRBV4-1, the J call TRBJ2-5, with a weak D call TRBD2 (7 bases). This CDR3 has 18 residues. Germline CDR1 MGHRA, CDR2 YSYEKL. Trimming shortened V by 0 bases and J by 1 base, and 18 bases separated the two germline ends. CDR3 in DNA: TGCGCCAGCAGCCAAGAGGTTCCACCCGGGGGGCTCCAAGAGACCCAGTACTTC. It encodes CASSQEVPPGGLQETQYF.

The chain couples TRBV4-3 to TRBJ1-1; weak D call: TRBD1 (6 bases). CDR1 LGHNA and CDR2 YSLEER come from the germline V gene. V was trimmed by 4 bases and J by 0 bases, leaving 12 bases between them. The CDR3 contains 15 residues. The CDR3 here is CASSPGHPLNTEAFF. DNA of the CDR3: TGCGCCAGCAGCCCGGGACACCCGCTGAACACTGAAGCTTTCTTT.

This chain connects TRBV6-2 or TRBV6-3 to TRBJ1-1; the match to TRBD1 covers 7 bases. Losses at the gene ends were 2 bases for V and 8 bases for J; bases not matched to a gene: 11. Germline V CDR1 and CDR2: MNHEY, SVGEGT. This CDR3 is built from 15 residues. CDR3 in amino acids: CASSYQRTGAEEAFF. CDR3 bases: TGTGCCAGCAGTTACCAAAGAACAGGGGCGGAGGAAGCTTTCTTT.

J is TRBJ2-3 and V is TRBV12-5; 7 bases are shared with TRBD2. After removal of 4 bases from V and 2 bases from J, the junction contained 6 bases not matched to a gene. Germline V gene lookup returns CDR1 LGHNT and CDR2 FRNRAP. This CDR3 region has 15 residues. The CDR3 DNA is TGTGCTAGTGGTTCTTTGAAGCGGGACACAGATACGCAGTATTTT. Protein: CASGSLKRDTDTQYF.

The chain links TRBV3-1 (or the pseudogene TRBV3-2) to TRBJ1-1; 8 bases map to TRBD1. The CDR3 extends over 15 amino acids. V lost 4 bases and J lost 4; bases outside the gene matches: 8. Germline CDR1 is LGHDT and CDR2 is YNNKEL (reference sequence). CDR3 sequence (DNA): TGTGCCAGCAGCCGGGCAGGGGGCGCGGTCACTGAAGCTTTCTTT. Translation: CASSRAGGAVTEAFF.

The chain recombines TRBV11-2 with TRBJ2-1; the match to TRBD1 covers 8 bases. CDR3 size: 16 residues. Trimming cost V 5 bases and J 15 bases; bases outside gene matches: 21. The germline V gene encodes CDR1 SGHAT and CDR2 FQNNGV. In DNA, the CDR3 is TGTGCCAGCAGCCCGATCACGGGGCCGGAGACAGGGGTTCGGTTCTTC. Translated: CASSPITGPETGVRFF.

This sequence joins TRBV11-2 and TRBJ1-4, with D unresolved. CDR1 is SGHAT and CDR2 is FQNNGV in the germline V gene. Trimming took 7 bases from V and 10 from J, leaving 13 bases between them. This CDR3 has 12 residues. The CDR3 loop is CASKGRGVKLFF. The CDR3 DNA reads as TGTGCCAGCAAAGGGCGGGGTGTAAAACTGTTTTTT.

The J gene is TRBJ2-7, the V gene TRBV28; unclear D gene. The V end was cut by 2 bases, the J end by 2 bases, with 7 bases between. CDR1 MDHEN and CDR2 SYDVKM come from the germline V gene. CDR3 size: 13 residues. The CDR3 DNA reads TGTGCCAGCAGTTTAATGCGGACCTACGAGCAGTACTTC. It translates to CASSLMRTYEQYF.

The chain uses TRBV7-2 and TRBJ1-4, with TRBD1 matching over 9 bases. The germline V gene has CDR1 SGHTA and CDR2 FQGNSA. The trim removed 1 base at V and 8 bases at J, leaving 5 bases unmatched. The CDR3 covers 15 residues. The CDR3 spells CASSLVRDRDEKLFF. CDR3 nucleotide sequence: TGTGCCAGCAGCTTAGTGAGGGACAGGGACGAAAAACTGTTTTTT.

CDR3: CARERGSVLGGDEQYF. CDR3 sequence (DNA): TGTGCCAGAGAACGGGGATCTGTGCTCGGTGGGGACGAGCAGTACTTC. The chain has TRBV2 and TRBJ2-7; D may be TRBD2 (5 bases). This CDR3 region has 16 residues. Germline assignment: CDR1 SNHLY and CDR2 FYNNEI. Trimming took 9 bases from V and 5 from J, leaving 26 bases between them.

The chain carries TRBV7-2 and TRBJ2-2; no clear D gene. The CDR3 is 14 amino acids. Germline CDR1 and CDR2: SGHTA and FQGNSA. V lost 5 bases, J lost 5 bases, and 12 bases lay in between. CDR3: CASSPRPRTGELFF. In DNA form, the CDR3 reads TGTGCCAGCAGCCCGAGGCCGAGGACCGGGGAGCTGTTTTTT.

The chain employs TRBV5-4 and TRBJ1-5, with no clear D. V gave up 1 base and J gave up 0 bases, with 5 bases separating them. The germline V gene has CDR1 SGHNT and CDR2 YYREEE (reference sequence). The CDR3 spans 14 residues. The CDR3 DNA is TGTGCCAGCAGCTTGATGGGTAGCAATCAGCCCCAGCATTTT. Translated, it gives CASSLMGSNQPQHF.

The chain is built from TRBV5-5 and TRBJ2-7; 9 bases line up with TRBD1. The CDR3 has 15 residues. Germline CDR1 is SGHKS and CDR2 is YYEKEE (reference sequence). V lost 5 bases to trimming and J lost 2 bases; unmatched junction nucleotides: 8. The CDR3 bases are TGTGCCAGCAGACCACCGGGACAGGGTCCCTACGAGCAGTACTTC. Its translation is CASRPPGQGPYEQYF.